Listed below are T cell receptor beta chains from one sample, sequenced in a study of T cells in Graves' hyperthyroidism and ophthalmopathy. TCRdb reprocessed the multiplex PCR reads with MiXCR, giving one entry per CDR3 protein. The sample includes some 760,000 distinct CDR3 sequences, 12% to 15% of them seen just once. Sequencing was carried out using blood. Receptors originate from a woman aged 18-29 years with Graves' hyperthyroidism. CDR3s include the opening cysteine and the closing phenylalanine or tryptophan. D genes are given only for firm matches.

TRBJ2-7,TRBV20-1,TRBD2,CSARDPLARAYEQYF
TRBJ1-1,TRBV6-1,NA,CASSPLGPGLMNTEAFF
TRBJ2-1,TRBV13,NA,CASSLERGYNEQFF
TRBJ2-7,TRBV11-2,NA,CASSLAHTLTRAGNYEQYF
TRBJ2-5,TRBV2,TRBD2,CASSKSPPPGGTQYF
TRBJ2-1,TRBV20-1,NA,CSAIGSYNEQFF
TRBJ2-5,TRBV28,NA,CASSLAGDQYF
TRBJ2-7,TRBV6-5,TRBD2,CASSYSLGGYEQYF
TRBJ1-5,TRBV20-1,NA,CSAEGGNQPQHF
TRBJ2-3,TRBV7-2,NA,CASSLWNTHTDTQYF
TRBJ2-7,TRBV7-9,TRBD1,CASSTLDRYPYEQYF
TRBJ1-5,TRBV5-5,TRBD1,CASSRRTGGNQPQHF
TRBJ2-7,TRBV27,TRBD1,CAVGQGYEQYF
TRBJ1-2,TRBV7-2,NA,CASSLAGVPYGYTF
TRBJ2-7,TRBV28,NA,CASSSAHPGREQYF
TRBJ1-2,TRBV7-2,NA,CASSLMEADYGYTF
TRBJ2-2,TRBV10-2,TRBD2,CASSLAGASGELFF
TRBJ1-2,TRBV28,NA,CASSLETDRDGYTF
TRBJ1-6,TRBV5-1,NA,CASSSFGVGSPLHF
TRBJ2-6,TRBV19,NA,CASSMKRGPGANVLTF
TRBJ1-4,TRBV11-2,NA,CASSLDTGHNEKLFF
TRBJ2-1,TRBV14,NA,CASSHTIRVVNEQFF